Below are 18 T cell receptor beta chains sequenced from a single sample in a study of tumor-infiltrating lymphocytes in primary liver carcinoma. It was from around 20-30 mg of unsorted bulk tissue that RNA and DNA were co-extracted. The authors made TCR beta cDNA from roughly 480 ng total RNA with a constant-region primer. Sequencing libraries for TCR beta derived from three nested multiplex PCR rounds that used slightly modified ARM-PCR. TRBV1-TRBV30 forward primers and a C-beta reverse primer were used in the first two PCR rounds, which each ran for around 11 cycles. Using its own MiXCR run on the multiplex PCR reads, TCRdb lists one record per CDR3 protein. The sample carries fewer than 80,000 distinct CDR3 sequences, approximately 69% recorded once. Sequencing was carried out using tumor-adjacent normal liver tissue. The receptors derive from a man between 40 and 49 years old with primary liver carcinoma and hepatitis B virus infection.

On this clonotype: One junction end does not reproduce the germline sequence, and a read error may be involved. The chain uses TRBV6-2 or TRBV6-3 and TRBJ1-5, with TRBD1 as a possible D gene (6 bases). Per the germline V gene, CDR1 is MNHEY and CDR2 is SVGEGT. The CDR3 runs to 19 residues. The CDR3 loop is CASSYSSTIGTTFNQPQDF. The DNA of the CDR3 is TGTGCCAGCAGTTACTCGAGTACAATTGGGACAACCTTTAATCAGCCCCAGGATTTT.

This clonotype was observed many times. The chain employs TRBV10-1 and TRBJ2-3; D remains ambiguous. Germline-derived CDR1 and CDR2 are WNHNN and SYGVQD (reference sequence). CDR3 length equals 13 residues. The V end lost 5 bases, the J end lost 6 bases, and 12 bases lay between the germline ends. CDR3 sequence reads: CASSNSPTDTQYF. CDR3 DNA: TGCGCCAGCAGTAATAGTCCAACCGATACGCAGTATTTT.

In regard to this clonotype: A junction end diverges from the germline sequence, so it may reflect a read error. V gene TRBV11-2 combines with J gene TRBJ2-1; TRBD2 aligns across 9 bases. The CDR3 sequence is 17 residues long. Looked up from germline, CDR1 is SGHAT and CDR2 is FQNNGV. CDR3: CASSLELLAGSYNEQFF. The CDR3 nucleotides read TGTGCCAGCAGTTTAGAGCTCCTAGCGGGATCATACAATGAGCAGTTCTTC. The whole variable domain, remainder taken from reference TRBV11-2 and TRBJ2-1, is EAGVAQSPRYKIIEKRQSVAFWCNPISGHATLYWYQQILGQGPKLLIQFQNNGVVDDSQLPKDRFSAERLKGVDSTLKIQPAKLEDSAVYLCASSLELLAGSYNEQFFGPGTRLTVL.

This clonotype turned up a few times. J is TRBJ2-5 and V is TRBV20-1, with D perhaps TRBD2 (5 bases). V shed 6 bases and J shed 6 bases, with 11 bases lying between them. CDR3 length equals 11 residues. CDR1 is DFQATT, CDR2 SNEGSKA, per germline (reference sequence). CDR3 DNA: TGCAGTGCGCATGGGAGAAAGACCCAGTACTTC. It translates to CSAHGRKTQYF.

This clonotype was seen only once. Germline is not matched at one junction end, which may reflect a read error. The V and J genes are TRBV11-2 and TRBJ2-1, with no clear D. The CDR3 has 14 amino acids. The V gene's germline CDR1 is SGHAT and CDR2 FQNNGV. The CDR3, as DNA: TGCGCCGGCGGCTTATACCGGCTAGTTAATGAGCAGTTCTTC. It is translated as CAGGLYRLVNEQFF.

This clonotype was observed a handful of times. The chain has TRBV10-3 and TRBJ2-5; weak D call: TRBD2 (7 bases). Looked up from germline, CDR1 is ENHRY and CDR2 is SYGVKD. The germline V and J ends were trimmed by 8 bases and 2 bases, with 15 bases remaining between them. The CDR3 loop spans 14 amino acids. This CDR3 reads CAIGGGALQETQYF. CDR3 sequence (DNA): TGTGCCATCGGAGGGGGGGCCCTACAAGAGACCCAGTACTTC.

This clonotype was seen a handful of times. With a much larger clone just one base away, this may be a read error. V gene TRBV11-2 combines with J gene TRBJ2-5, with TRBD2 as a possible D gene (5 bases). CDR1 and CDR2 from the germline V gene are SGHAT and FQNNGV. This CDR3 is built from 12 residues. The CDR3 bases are TGTGTCAGCAGTCTAGAGGGTGTGGCCCAGTACTTC. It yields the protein CVSSLEGVAQYF.

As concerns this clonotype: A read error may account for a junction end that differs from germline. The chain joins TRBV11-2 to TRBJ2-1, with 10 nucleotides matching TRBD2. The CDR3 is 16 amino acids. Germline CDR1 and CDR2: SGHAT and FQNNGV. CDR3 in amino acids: CASSYELLAGVNERFF. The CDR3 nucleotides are TGTGCCAGCAGCTACGAGCTCCTAGCGGGAGTCAATGAGCGGTTCTTC.

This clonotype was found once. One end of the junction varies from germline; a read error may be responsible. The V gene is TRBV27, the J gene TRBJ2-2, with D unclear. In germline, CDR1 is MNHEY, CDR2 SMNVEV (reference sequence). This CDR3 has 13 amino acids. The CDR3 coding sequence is TGTGTCAGCAGTCTCACTTTTACCGGGGAGCTGTTTTTT. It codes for CVSSLTFTGELFF.

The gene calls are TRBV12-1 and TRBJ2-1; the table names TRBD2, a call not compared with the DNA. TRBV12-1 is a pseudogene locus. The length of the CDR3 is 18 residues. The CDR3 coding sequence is TGTGCCAGCAGCAACCCCAGTGCTAGCGGGATCTGGGTGAATGAGCAGTTCTTT. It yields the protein CASSNPSASGIWVNEQFF.

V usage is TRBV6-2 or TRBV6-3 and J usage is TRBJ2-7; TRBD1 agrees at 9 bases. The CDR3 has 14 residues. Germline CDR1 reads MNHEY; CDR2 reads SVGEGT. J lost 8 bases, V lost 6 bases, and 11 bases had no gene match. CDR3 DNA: TGTGCCAGCAGCCTCAGGGACAGGGCCCACAAGCAGTACTTC. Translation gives CASSLRDRAHKQYF.

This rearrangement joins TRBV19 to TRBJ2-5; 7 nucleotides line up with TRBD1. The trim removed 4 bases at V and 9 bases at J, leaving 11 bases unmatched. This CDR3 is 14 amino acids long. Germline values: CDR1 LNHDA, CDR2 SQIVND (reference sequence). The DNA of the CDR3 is TGTGCCAGTAGTAGCCCGGGACAGAGGAGATCCCAGTACTTC. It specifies CASSSPGQRRSQYF.

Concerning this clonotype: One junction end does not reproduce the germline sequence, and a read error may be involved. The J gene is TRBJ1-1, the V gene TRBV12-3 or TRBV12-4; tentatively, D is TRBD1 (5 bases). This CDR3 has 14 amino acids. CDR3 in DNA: TGTGCCAGCAGTTTGGGGCTGATGAACATTGAAGCTTTCTTT. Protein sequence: CASSLGLMNIEAFF.

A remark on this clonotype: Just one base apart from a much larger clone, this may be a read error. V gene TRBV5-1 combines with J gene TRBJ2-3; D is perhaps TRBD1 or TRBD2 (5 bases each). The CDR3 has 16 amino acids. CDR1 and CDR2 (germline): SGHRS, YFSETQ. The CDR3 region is CASSLDAARGTNTQYF. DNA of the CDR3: TGCGCCAGCAGCTTGGACGCAGCTCGGGGCACAAATACGCAGTATTTT. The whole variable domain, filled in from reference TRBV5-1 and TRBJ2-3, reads KAGVTQTPRYLIKTRGQQVTLSCSPISGHRSVSWYQQTPGQGLQFLFEYFSETQRNKGNFPGRFSGRQFSNSRSEMNVSTLELGDSALYLCASSLDAARGTNTQYFGPGTRLTVL.

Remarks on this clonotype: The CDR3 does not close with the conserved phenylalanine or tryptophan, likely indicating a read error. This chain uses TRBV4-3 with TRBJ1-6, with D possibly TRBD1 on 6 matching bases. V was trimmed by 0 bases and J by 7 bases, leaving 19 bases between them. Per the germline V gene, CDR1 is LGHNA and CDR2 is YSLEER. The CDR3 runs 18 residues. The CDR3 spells CASSQDGGRVYFNSPLHY. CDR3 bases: TGCGCCAGCAGCCAAGATGGGGGCAGGGTCTATTTCAATTCACCCCTCCACTAT.

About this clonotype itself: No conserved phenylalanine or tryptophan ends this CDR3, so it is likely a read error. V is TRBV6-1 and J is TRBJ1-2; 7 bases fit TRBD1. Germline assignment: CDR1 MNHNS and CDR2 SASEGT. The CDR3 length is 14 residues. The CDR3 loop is CVSSETQGDYGYTL. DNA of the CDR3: TGTGTCAGCAGTGAAACCCAGGGGGACTATGGCTACACCTTA.

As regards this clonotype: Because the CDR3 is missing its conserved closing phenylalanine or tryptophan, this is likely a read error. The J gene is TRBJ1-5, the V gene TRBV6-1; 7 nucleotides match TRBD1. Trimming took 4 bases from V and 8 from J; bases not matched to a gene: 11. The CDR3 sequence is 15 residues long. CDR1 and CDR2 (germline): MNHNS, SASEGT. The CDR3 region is CASSVTGAFIKPQHS. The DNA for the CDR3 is TGTGCCAGCAGTGTCACAGGGGCCTTCATTAAGCCCCAGCATTCT.

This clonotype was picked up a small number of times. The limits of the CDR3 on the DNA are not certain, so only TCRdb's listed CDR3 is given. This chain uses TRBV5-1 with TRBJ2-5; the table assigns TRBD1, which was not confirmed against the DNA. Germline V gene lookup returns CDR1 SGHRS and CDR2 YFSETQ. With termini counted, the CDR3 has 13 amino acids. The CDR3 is CACSAGPLETQYF.